A single sample is the source of the 26 T cell receptor beta chains below, sequenced in a study of T-cell memory formation after mild COVID-19. In TCRdb, the 5' RACE reads were re-called with MiXCR into one record per CDR3 protein. Among roughly 580,000 distinct CDR3 sequences listed, 15% to 20% were seen once. Sequencing was done on a sample of PBMCs or a T cell subset sorted from them (not recorded which). These receptors were collected from an adult woman who had mild COVID-19 (a few samples of this study predate the infection). Cell type and time point are not known.

The sample holds a few counts of this clonotype. J is TRBJ1-3 and V is TRBV12-3 or TRBV12-4; D not certain. The ends were cut back, 3 bases at V and 0 bases at J, with 9 bases in the middle. The CDR3 is 15 amino acids. CDR3 nucleotides: TGTGCCAGCAGTTTGGGCCCCAGCTCTGGAAACACCATATATTTT. It codes for CASSLGPSSGNTIYF.

V usage is TRBV20-1 and J usage is TRBJ2-5; the match to TRBD2 covers 10 bases. V lost 8 bases and J lost 5; bases outside the gene matches: 8. CDR1 and CDR2 (germline): DFQATT, SNEGSKA (reference sequence). The CDR3 extends over 13 amino acids. The CDR3 spells CSLKRGGTETQYF. The CDR3 DNA follows: TGCAGTCTAAAGCGGGGGGGCACTGAGACCCAGTACTTC.

In its sample, this clonotype was seen many times. This sequence joins TRBV5-1 and TRBJ2-5; D is possibly TRBD1 or TRBD2 (5 bases each). CDR1 SGHRS and CDR2 YFSETQ come from the germline V gene. V gave up 0 bases and J gave up 4 bases, with 16 bases separating them. The CDR3 spans 16 residues. Here the CDR3 reads CASSLAPGATLETQYF. In nucleotides, the CDR3 is TGCGCCAGCAGCTTGGCACCCGGGGCCACCCTAGAGACCCAGTACTTC.

This clonotype has more than one count but fewer than ten. The V gene is TRBV6-5, the J gene TRBJ2-1, with a tentative D call TRBD1 (6 bases). Germline V gene data show CDR1 as MNHEY and CDR2 as SVGAGI. The CDR3 consists of 14 residues. The V gene lost 2 bases and the J gene lost 9 bases, with 14 bases spanning the gap. CDR3 DNA sequence: TGTGCCAGCAGTTACACACAACAGGGTTTTGAGCAGTTCTTC. Its translation: CASSYTQQGFEQFF.

Note on this clonotype: This may be a read error: a much more frequent sequence differs by one nucleotide. V usage is TRBV19 and J usage is TRBJ2-1; TRBD1 matches 8 bases. Germline V gene lookup returns CDR1 LNHDA and CDR2 SQIVND (reference sequence). The CDR3 contains 15 residues. V shed 6 bases and J 2 bases; nucleotides not matched to a gene: 6. CDR3 coding DNA: TGTGCCAGTAGATCGGACAGGGCTACCTACAATGAGCAGTTCTTC. It encodes CASRSDRATYNEQFF. The full variable domain, with the rest looked up from reference TRBV19 and TRBJ2-1, is DGGITQSPKYLFRKEGQNVTLSCEQNLNHDAMYWYRQDPGQGLRLIYYSQIVNDFQKGDIAEGYSVSREKKESFPLTVTSAQKNPTAFYLCASRSDRATYNEQFFGPGTRLTVL.

This clonotype has ten or more counts. The chain links TRBV19 to TRBJ1-2; 8 bases are shared with TRBD1. The V and J ends lost 11 bases and 0 bases, in that order; junction bases with no gene match: 8. Germline CDR1 and CDR2: LNHDA and SQIVND (reference sequence). The CDR3 consists of 14 residues. CDR3 amino acids: CAAAGQATNYGYTF. CDR3 nucleotide sequence: TGTGCCGCCGCGGGACAGGCTACTAACTATGGCTACACCTTC.

In this sample, this clonotype turned up once. The chain links TRBV19 to TRBJ2-1, with TRBD1 identical over 8 bases. Trimming at V came to 4 bases and at J to 4 bases, leaving 6 bases not matched to a gene. Germline values: CDR1 LNHDA, CDR2 SQIVND (reference sequence). CDR3 size: 15 residues. In DNA, the CDR3 is TGTGCCAGTAGTAATACGGGACAGGCATACAATGAGCAGTTCTTC. It yields the protein CASSNTGQAYNEQFF. Full variable domain (missing parts from reference TRBV19 and TRBJ2-1): DGGITQSPKYLFRKEGQNVTLSCEQNLNHDAMYWYRQDPGQGLRLIYYSQIVNDFQKGDIAEGYSVSREKKESFPLTVTSAQKNPTAFYLCASSNTGQAYNEQFFGPGTRLTVL.

This clonotype turned up a few times. This sequence joins TRBV15 and TRBJ2-1; the match to TRBD2 covers 13 bases. The CDR3 covers 17 residues. The germline gives CDR1 LNHNV, CDR2 YYDKDF (reference sequence). Trimming took 5 bases from V and 10 from J; bases not matched to a gene: 14. The CDR3 nucleotides are TGTGCCACCAGCGGAGGTGTGACTAGCGGGAGGAGCGGGGAGCAGTTCTTC. This encodes CATSGGVTSGRSGEQFF.

The J gene is TRBJ2-3, the V gene TRBV18; TRBD1 aligns across 7 bases. The V and J ends lost 3 bases and 3 bases, in that order; junction bases with no gene match: 9. The CDR3 contains 16 residues. In germline, CDR1 is KGHSH, CDR2 LQKENI. The CDR3 sequence is CASSPDRATGTDTQYF. The CDR3 bases are TGTGCCAGCTCACCTGACCGGGCGACAGGGACAGATACGCAGTATTTT.

The V and J genes are TRBV5-1 and TRBJ2-6, with D unresolved. V was shortened by 3 bases and J by 4 bases, with 11 bases between the two germline ends. The germline V gene has CDR1 SGHRS and CDR2 YFSETQ. The CDR3 is 15 amino acids. This CDR3 reads CASSSNSAGANVLTF. DNA for the CDR3: TGCGCCAGCAGCTCGAACAGCGCAGGGGCCAACGTCCTGACTTTC.

The CDR3 nucleotides are TGTGCCAGCGGCTCACAGCCCTCGGTGAACACTGAAGCTTTCTTT. Protein product: CASGSQPSVNTEAFF. This sequence joins TRBV7-8 and TRBJ1-1; D gene uncertain. Germline V lookup: CDR1 SGHVS, CDR2 FQNEAQ. Trimming stripped 8 bases from V and 0 bases from J, with 16 bases between. CDR3 size: 15 residues.

The CDR3 loop is CASSKTGANQPQHF. DNA for the CDR3: TGTGCCAGCAGTAAGACAGGGGCGAATCAGCCCCAGCATTTT. This sequence joins TRBV6-5 and TRBJ1-5; 8 bases line up with TRBD1. Germline CDR1 is MNHEY and CDR2 is SVGAGI. V trimming: 5 bases; J trimming: 4 bases; junction bases outside the gene matches: 4. The CDR3 consists of 14 residues.

This clonotype was seen only a few times. The CDR3 reads CASSYGSHGNTIYF. In DNA form, the CDR3 reads TGTGCCAGCAGCTACGGTTCTCATGGAAACACCATATATTTT. The J gene is TRBJ1-3, the V gene TRBV5-6; D not resolved. Trimming took off 3 bases at V and 3 bases at J, with 10 bases between the two ends. The CDR3 is made up of 14 amino acids. Germline V gene data show CDR1 as SGHDT and CDR2 as YYEEEE.

This clonotype was recorded a few times. J is TRBJ1-2 and V is TRBV12-3 or TRBV12-4, with a possible D match to TRBD1 (6 bases). Trimming shortened V by 9 bases and J by 4 bases, and 12 bases separated the two germline ends. CDR3 size: 12 residues. The CDR3 protein is CASNRVSYGYTF. The CDR3 DNA reads as TGTGCCAGTAACAGGGTTAGCTATGGCTACACCTTC.

This clonotype has only a few counts. The chain is built from TRBV7-3 and TRBJ2-7; D gene unclear. The CDR3 has 19 residues. The germline V gene encodes CDR1 SGHTA and CDR2 FQGTGA. V gave up 3 bases and J gave up 1 base, with 25 bases separating them. CDR3 region: CASSFAQDLELNGSYEQYF. The CDR3 DNA is TGTGCCAGCAGCTTCGCTCAGGATCTAGAACTAAATGGGTCCTACGAGCAGTACTTC.

This sequence joins TRBV5-5 and TRBJ2-5, with 14 bases aligning to TRBD2. The junction had 8 bases not matched to a gene; V was cut back by 5 bases and J by 5 bases. The CDR3 runs to 16 residues. Germline V gene lookup returns CDR1 SGHKS and CDR2 YYEKEE (reference sequence). The CDR3: CASRGLAGVSSETQYF. The CDR3 DNA reads TGTGCCAGCAGGGGACTAGCGGGAGTATCAAGTGAGACCCAGTACTTC.

This clonotype was seen more than once but under ten times. The chain carries TRBV7-9 and TRBJ1-1; 11 bases fit TRBD1. The germline CDR1 and CDR2 sequences are SEHNR and FQNEAQ (reference sequence). The CDR3 has 15 residues. V trimming: 5 bases; J trimming: 7 bases; junction bases outside the gene matches: 9. The CDR3 DNA reads as TGTGCCAGCAGCCCGAGGGACAGGGGGACGTTTGAAGCTTTCTTT. Translated, it gives CASSPRDRGTFEAFF. The full variable domain, with the rest looked up from reference TRBV7-9 and TRBJ1-1, is DTGVSQNPRHKITKRGQNVTFRCDPISEHNRLYWYRQTLGQGPEFLTYFQNEAQLEKSRLLSDRFSAERPKGSFSTLEIQRTEQGDSAMYLCASSPRDRGTFEAFFGQGTRLTVV.

The table lists this clonotype with a few counts. The CDR3 DNA is TGTGCCAGTAGTATAGACTGGCAAGAGACCCAGTACTTC. Translating gives CASSIDWQETQYF. The chain employs TRBV19 and TRBJ2-5; D gene unclear. In germline, CDR1 is LNHDA, CDR2 SQIVND (reference sequence). The CDR3 runs to 13 residues. V gave up 0 bases and J gave up 2 bases, with 4 bases separating them.

This clonotype was seen more than once but under ten times. The rearrangement uses TRBV20-1 and TRBJ2-3, with 8 nucleotides matching TRBD2. The CDR3 contains 13 residues. Germline CDR1 is DFQATT and CDR2 is SNEGSKA (reference sequence). Losses at the gene ends were 8 bases for V and 4 bases for J; bases not matched to a gene: 8. This CDR3 reads CSPVSGGSDTQYF. The CDR3 nucleotides read TGCAGTCCCGTCAGCGGGGGTTCAGATACGCAGTATTTT.

This clonotype turned up a few times. The chain combines TRBV12-3 or TRBV12-4 with TRBJ2-1, with TRBD1 as a possible D gene (6 bases). The CDR3 covers 15 residues. V was cut by 6 bases and J by 4 bases, with 16 bases left in between. The CDR3 bases are TGTGCCAGCAGAAGATCCAGGGGAAATTACAATGAGCAGTTCTTC. Translating gives CASRRSRGNYNEQFF.

This clonotype was detected ten times or more. The chain carries TRBV12-3 or TRBV12-4 and TRBJ2-7, with D hard to call. The CDR3 runs 11 residues. Between the trimmed V and J ends, which lost 6 bases and 2 bases, there was a span of 5 bases. CDR3 loop: CASSATYEQYF. CDR3 sequence (DNA): TGTGCCAGCAGCGCCACCTACGAGCAGTACTTC.

This clonotype was observed at least ten times. This chain connects TRBV30 to TRBJ2-5; D unclear. V was cut by 0 bases and J by 5 bases, with 4 bases left in between. CDR3 length equals 11 residues. Germline assignment: CDR1 GTSNPN and CDR2 SVGIG (reference sequence). The CDR3 bases are TGTGCCTGGAGTGTACGGGAGACCCAGTACTTC. Protein: CAWSVRETQYF.

This chain joins TRBV5-1 and TRBJ2-1, with TRBD2 identical over 8 bases. Germline assignment: CDR1 SGHRS and CDR2 YFSETQ. The CDR3 runs to 17 residues. Trimming took 1 base from V and 6 from J; bases not matched to a gene: 12. As DNA, the CDR3 is TGCGCCAGCAGCTTGTGGAGGATCGGACTAGCTTTCAATGAGCAGTTCTTC. Translating gives CASSLWRIGLAFNEQFF.

This clonotype has a handful of counts. This rearrangement joins TRBV2 to TRBJ2-5; D possibly corresponds to TRBD2 (6 bases). Germline values: CDR1 SNHLY, CDR2 FYNNEI. The CDR3 covers 14 residues. V lost 2 bases to trimming and J lost 5 bases, with 12 bases between them. CDR3 bases: TGTGCCAGCAGTGAACTAGCCGGAGGGGAGACCCAGTACTTC. Amino acids: CASSELAGGETQYF.

This clonotype was seen more than once but under ten times. The chain combines TRBV27 with TRBJ1-1; D is possibly TRBD1 (6 bases). This CDR3 spans 15 amino acids. Per germline, CDR1 MNHEY and CDR2 SMNVEV (reference sequence). V was clipped by 6 bases and J by 3 bases, with 17 bases between them. Here the CDR3 DNA reads TGTGCCAGCAGACCTGCGGGGGCTTTGGACACTGAAGCTTTCTTT. Its protein is CASRPAGALDTEAFF.

The chain has TRBV7-8 and TRBJ2-7, with TRBD1 as a possible D gene (5 bases). With 4 bases removed from V and 5 bases from J, the gap between germline ends came to 18 bases. The CDR3 consists of 15 residues. The germline V gene encodes CDR1 SGHVS and CDR2 FQNEAQ. The DNA of the CDR3 is TGTGCCAGCAGCTCCCTGGGCAGGGATGCCCACGAGCAGTACTTC. It encodes CASSSLGRDAHEQYF.